This TCR beta chain was identified in a study of T cell responses to AZD1222 COVID-19 vaccine. On this clone itself: Its antigen remains unidentified.

Study-wide points: The study found Spike-specific TCR breadth and depth rose after two AZD1222 doses. Donors skewed white British and female; clonal diversity was possibly underestimated.

CDR1 and CDR2 from the germline V gene are SGHDT and YYEEEE. This CDR3 has 14 residues. The trim removed 4 bases at V and 3 bases at J, leaving 6 bases unmatched. Data came from immunoSEQ multiplex PCR; TCRdb stores just in-frame clones and leaves some out. This sample carries about 150,000 clones, 85% to 90% of them seen once, and the ten largest clones take more than 5.5%. The TCR sequence derives from an adult in good health. The input for sequencing was peripheral blood, taken on day 0 of MenACWY control vaccination. The V and J genes are TRBV5-6 and TRBJ2-7, with 8 bases identical to TRBD2. The CDR3 nucleotides read TGTGCCAGCAGCCTTCGGGGGGGCGGCTACGAGCAGTACGTC. It specifies CASSLRGGGYEQYV.